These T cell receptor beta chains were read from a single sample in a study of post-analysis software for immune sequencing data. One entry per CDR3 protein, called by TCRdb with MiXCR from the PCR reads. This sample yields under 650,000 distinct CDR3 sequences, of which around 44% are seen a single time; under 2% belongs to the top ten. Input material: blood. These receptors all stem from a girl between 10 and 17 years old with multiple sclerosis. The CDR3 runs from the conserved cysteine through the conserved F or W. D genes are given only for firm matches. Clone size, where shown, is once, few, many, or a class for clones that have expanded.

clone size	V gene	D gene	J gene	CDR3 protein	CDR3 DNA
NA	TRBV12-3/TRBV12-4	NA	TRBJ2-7	CASSKDSGYEQYF	TGTGCCAGCAGTAAGGACAGTGGATACGAGCAGTACTTC
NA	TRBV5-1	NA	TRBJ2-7	CASSLMYRDPYEQYF	TGCGCCAGCAGCTTAATGTACAGGGATCCCTACGAGCAGTACTTC
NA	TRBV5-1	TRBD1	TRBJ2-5	CASSSGGWKETQYF	TGCGCCAGCAGCTCAGGGGGTTGGAAAGAGACCCAGTACTTC
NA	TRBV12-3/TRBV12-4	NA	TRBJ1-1	CASSPLNIINTEAFF	TGTGCCAGCAGTCCGTTGAACATTATAAACACTGAAGCTTTCTTT
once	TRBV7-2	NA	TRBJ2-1	CASSYGTQPYNEQFF	TGTGCCAGCAGCTACGGGACTCAGCCCTACAATGAGCAGTTCTTC
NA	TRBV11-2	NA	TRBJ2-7	CASSLEAENEQYF	TGTGCCAGCAGCCTAGAAGCGGAGAATGAGCAGTACTTC
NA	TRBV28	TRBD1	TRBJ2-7	CASSLRGQRAYEQYF	TGTGCCAGCAGTTTAAGGGGACAGAGGGCGTACGAGCAGTACTTC
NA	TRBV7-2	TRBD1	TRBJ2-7	CASSLMTGVSYEQYF	TGTGCCAGCAGCTTGATGACAGGGGTGTCCTACGAGCAGTACTTC
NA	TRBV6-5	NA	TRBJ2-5	CASSLREGAKTQYF	TGTGCCAGCAGTTTACGGGAGGGGGCGAAGACCCAGTACTTC
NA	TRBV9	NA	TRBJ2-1	CASSPHPGDTLEYNEQFF	TGTGCCAGCAGCCCACACCCGGGGGACACCCTAGAATACAATGAGCAGTTCTTC
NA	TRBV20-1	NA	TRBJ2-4	CSASRPGTLAKNIQYF	TGCAGTGCTAGCCGCCCCGGGACCTTAGCCAAAAACATTCAGTACTTC
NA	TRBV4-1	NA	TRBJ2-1	CASSQSFRRDSYNEQFF	TGCGCCAGCAGCCAATCGTTCCGGAGGGACTCCTACAATGAGCAGTTCTTC
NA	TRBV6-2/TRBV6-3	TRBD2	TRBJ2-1	CASSSPSGGGVDEQFF	TGTGCCAGCAGTTCTCCTAGCGGGGGGGGCGTTGATGAGCAGTTCTTC
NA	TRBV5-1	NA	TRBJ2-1	CASSLDQASYNEQFF	TGCGCCAGCAGCTTGGACCAGGCCTCCTACAATGAGCAGTTCTTC
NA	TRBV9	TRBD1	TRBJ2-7	CASSVGTGAREQYF	TGTGCCAGCAGCGTAGGGACAGGGGCGCGGGAGCAGTACTTC
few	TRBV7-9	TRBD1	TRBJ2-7	CASSIGTAVYEQYF	TGTGCCAGCAGCATTGGGACAGCCGTGTACGAGCAGTACTTC